Presented here are 20 T cell receptor beta chains from one specimen sequenced in a study of regulatory T cells in long-lasting Graves disease. Time point specified: persistent/refractory GD, antithyroid drugs over 5 years with positive TRAb. RNA extracted from PBMCs served as the sequencing template. CDR3-region Arm-PCR and iRepertoire HTBI primers produced the TCR beta libraries. TCRdb redid the calling of the multiplex PCR reads with MiXCR, one entry per CDR3 protein. The sample has 600,000 to 850,000 distinct CDR3 sequences, around 32% seen once. Sequencing was performed on peripheral blood mononuclear cells (PBMCs), taken when the disease was refractory, from a patient treated with antithyroid drugs. The receptors shown here come from a female donor with Graves disease.

This clonotype was counted between two and nine times. The chain recombines TRBV5-5 with TRBJ2-7; 10 bases are a match to TRBD2. This CDR3 region has 16 residues. The V gene end was trimmed by 5 bases and the J gene end by 0 bases; junction bases not matched to a gene: 8. CDR1 is SGHKS, CDR2 YYEKEE, per germline (reference sequence). The CDR3 here is CASSLGLAVSSYEQYF. The CDR3 nucleotides read TGTGCCAGCAGTTTAGGACTAGCGGTAAGCTCCTACGAGCAGTACTTC.

The chain combines TRBV27 with TRBJ1-1; TRBD1 might be the D (5 bases). The CDR3 extends over 15 amino acids. The germline V gene has CDR1 MNHEY and CDR2 SMNVEV (reference sequence). The V and J ends lost 5 bases and 3 bases respectively, with 16 bases between them. The CDR3 DNA follows: TGTGCCAGCAGTCCTCGAGGAGCGGGGGACACTGAAGCTTTCTTT. This encodes CASSPRGAGDTEAFF.

This clonotype was seen more than once but under ten times. The CDR3 bases are TGTGCCAGCAGTTTATTTATGGGACGGAACACTGAAGCTTTCTTT. This codes for CASSLFMGRNTEAFF. This rearrangement joins TRBV28 to TRBJ1-1; D may be TRBD1 (5 bases). Trimming cost V 1 base and J 1 base, with 10 bases left between them. Germline CDR1 reads MDHEN; CDR2 reads SYDVKM. This CDR3 is built from 15 residues.

This clonotype was observed a few times. This chain joins TRBV11-2 and TRBJ1-1; 8 bases agree with TRBD1. Germline V lookup: CDR1 SGHAT, CDR2 FQNNGV. The CDR3 has 16 amino acids. V was clipped by 3 bases and J by 0 bases; unmatched bases: 6. CDR3 region: CASSFRAGGLNTEAFF. CDR3 in DNA: TGTGCCAGCAGCTTTCGGGCAGGGGGCTTGAACACTGAAGCTTTCTTT.

The chain employs TRBV28 and TRBJ2-7; TRBD2 matches 9 bases. From germline, CDR1 is MDHEN and CDR2 SYDVKM. This CDR3 has 15 amino acids. After removal of 2 bases from V and 2 bases from J, the junction contained 4 bases not matched to a gene. The DNA of the CDR3 is TGTGCCAGCAGTTTAATACCTAGCGGGGCCTACGAGCAGTACTTC. This encodes CASSLIPSGAYEQYF.

The CDR3 loop reads CASSLDDDQPQHF. In DNA, the CDR3 is TGTGCCAGCAGCCTAGATGACGATCAGCCCCAGCATTTT. This chain uses TRBV7-2 with TRBJ1-5; D is unclear. The V end lost 5 bases, the J end lost 5 bases, and 10 bases lay between the germline ends. Looked up from germline, CDR1 is SGHTA and CDR2 is FQGNSA. The length of the CDR3 is 13 residues.

This clonotype has only a few counts. This chain connects TRBV12-3 or TRBV12-4 to TRBJ2-7; 9 bases align to TRBD2. The J segment lost 7 bases and the V segment lost 5 bases, leaving 9 bases of the junction unmatched. The CDR3 has 14 amino acids. CDR3 sequence (DNA): TGTGCCAGCAGTCAAGCGGGAGGTACGGGGGAGCAGTACTTC. Amino acids: CASSQAGGTGEQYF.

The chain employs TRBV5-1 and TRBJ2-2, with 9 bases that match TRBD1. Germline CDR1 reads SGHRS; CDR2 reads YFSETQ. J gave up 4 bases and V 0 bases, and 7 bases lay outside the gene matches. The CDR3 length is 17 residues. Here the CDR3 DNA reads TGCGCCAGCAGCTTGGAGGGACAGGGCTTGAGCACCGGGGAGCTGTTTTTT. It is translated as CASSLEGQGLSTGELFF.

The sample holds many counts of this clonotype. This sequence joins TRBV27 and TRBJ1-2, with TRBD1 as a possible D gene (5 bases). Germline V lookup: CDR1 MNHEY, CDR2 SMNVEV (reference sequence). The CDR3 consists of 13 residues. Trimming stripped 3 bases from V and 8 bases from J, with 13 bases between. CDR3 sequence: CASSFPGGEGYTF. The CDR3 coding sequence is TGTGCCAGCAGTTTCCCCGGAGGGGAGGGCTACACCTTC.

V gene TRBV20-1 combines with J gene TRBJ2-5, with D perhaps being TRBD1 or TRBD2 (6 bases each). CDR3 length: 13 amino acids. The germline CDR1 and CDR2 sequences are DFQATT and SNEGSKA (reference sequence). V lost 6 bases and J lost 3, with 14 bases in between. CDR3 sequence reads: CSAPRGVEETQYF. CDR3 DNA: TGCAGTGCCCCGAGGGGGGTAGAAGAGACCCAGTACTTC.

This chain links TRBV29-1 with TRBJ1-2, with 10 bases lining up with TRBD1. The junction had 4 bases not matched to a gene; V was cut back by 6 bases and J by 3 bases. Germline V gene sequence: CDR1 SQVTM, CDR2 ANQGSEA. The CDR3 has 13 amino acids. The CDR3 coding sequence is TGCAGCGTCGTGGACAGGGGGTACTATGGCTACACCTTC. This gives the protein CSVVDRGYYGYTF.

The chain is built from TRBV11-2 and TRBJ1-3; no clear D. This CDR3 spans 18 amino acids. V was cut by 4 bases and J by 2 bases, with 21 bases left in between. Germline V gene data show CDR1 as SGHAT and CDR2 as FQNNGV. CDR3 amino acids: CASSSIGPSFLAGNTIYF. CDR3 DNA sequence: TGTGCCAGCAGCTCAATTGGGCCCAGCTTCCTGGCTGGAAACACCATATATTTT.

The genes are TRBV7-9 and TRBJ2-5; D not certain. Germline CDR1 is SEHNR and CDR2 is FQNEAQ (reference sequence). The CDR3 runs to 14 residues. The V end was cut by 6 bases, the J end by 2 bases, with 13 bases between. This chain's CDR3 is CASSRRVGQETQYF. The DNA for the CDR3 is TGTGCCAGCAGTCGTCGGGTGGGACAAGAGACCCAGTACTTC.

This clonotype occurred once. It may be a read error: a sequence one base away is much more abundant. The chain is built from TRBV6-2 or TRBV6-3 and TRBJ1-4; TRBD1 matches at 9 bases. V lost 4 bases and J lost 10; bases outside the gene matches: 7. CDR1 and CDR2 (germline): MNHEY, SVGEGT. The CDR3 totals 14 residues. The CDR3 nucleotides read TGTGCCAGCAGTTTCAGGACAGGGGATGGAAAACTGTTTTTT. Translated, it gives CASSFRTGDGKLFF.

The chain uses TRBV27 and TRBJ1-5, with D maybe TRBD1 (5 bases). The CDR3 spans 13 residues. The V gene's germline CDR1 is MNHEY and CDR2 SMNVEV (reference sequence). Trimming pared 11 bases from V and 3 bases from J, leaving 14 bases between. The CDR3 bases are TGTGCCGCGGCGGCAGGGATCAATCAGCCCCAGCATTTT. It encodes CAAAAGINQPQHF.

The rearrangement joins TRBV20-1 to TRBJ2-1, with D possibly TRBD2 on 5 matching bases. V was pared by 3 bases and J by 0 bases, with 15 bases between. Germline V gives CDR1 DFQATT, CDR2 SNEGSKA (reference sequence). The CDR3 extends over 16 amino acids. The CDR3 protein is CSASMSEVSSYNEQFF. In DNA, the CDR3 is TGCAGTGCTAGTATGTCGGAGGTGAGCTCCTACAATGAGCAGTTCTTC.

The genes are TRBV3-1 and TRBJ2-2; D is unclear. CDR3 length: 14 residues. Germline CDR1 is LGHDT and CDR2 is YNNKEL (reference sequence). V lost 4 bases and J 4 bases, leaving 10 bases between the germline ends. The CDR3 sequence: CASSPYKTTGELFF. As DNA, the CDR3 is TGTGCCAGCAGCCCGTACAAGACCACCGGGGAGCTGTTTTTT.

This clonotype was counted only a few times. The genes are TRBV28 and TRBJ1-5; 8 bases line up with TRBD1. V shed 10 bases and J 0 bases; nucleotides not matched to a gene: 8. CDR3 length: 15 amino acids. Germline-derived CDR1 and CDR2 are MDHEN and SYDVKM. This CDR3 is CATQGALYSNQPQHF. The CDR3 region has the DNA TGTGCCACCCAGGGGGCCCTCTATAGCAATCAGCCCCAGCATTTT.

In regard to this clonotype: Compared with germline, one end of the junction differs, possibly owing to a read error. This rearrangement joins TRBV6-1 to TRBJ1-2; the D gene is possibly TRBD1 (5 bases). CDR1 MNHNS and CDR2 SASEGT come from the germline V gene. The CDR3 loop spans 13 amino acids. Here the CDR3 DNA reads TGTGCCAGCAGCGTGGGGCGCGGAAGGTGGCTCCTCTTC. It is translated as CASSVGRGRWLLF.

This chain joins TRBV29-1 and TRBJ1-6, with 7 bases lining up with TRBD1. Trimming removed 6 bases from V and 4 bases from J; junction bases left unmatched: 6. CDR1 is SQVTM, CDR2 ANQGSEA, per germline. The CDR3 consists of 14 residues. In DNA form, the CDR3 reads TGCAGCGTGCAGACAGGGACTTATAATTCACCCCTCCACTTT. Protein: CSVQTGTYNSPLHF. Complete variable domain (other parts from reference TRBV29-1 and TRBJ1-6): SAVISQKPSRDICQRGTSLTIQCQVDSQVTMMFWYRQQPGQSLTLIATANQGSEATYESGFVIDKFPISRPNLTFSTLTVSNMSPEDSSIYLCSVQTGTYNSPLHFGNGTRLTVT.